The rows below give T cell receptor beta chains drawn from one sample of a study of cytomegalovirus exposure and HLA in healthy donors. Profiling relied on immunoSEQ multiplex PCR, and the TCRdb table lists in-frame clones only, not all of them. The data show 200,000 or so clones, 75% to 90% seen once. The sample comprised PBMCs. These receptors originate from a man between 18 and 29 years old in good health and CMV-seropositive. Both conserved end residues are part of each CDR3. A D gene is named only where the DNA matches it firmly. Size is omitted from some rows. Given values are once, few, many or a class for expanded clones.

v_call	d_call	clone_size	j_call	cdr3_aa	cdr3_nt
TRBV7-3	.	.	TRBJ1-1	CASSPLRGSEAFF	TGTGCCAGCAGCCCTCTTAGGGGATCGGAAGCTTTCTTT
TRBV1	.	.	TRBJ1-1	CTSSQDHPPTAPGTEAFF	TGCACCAGCAGCCAAGATCACCCCCCCACAGCCCCGGGAACTGAAGCTTTCTTT
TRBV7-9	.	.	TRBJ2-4	CASSALGRNIQYF	TGTGCCAGCAGCGCTCTTGGGAGAAACATTCAGTACTTC
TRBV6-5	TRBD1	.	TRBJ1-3	CASSPGQGSGNTIYF	TGTGCCAGCAGCCCCGGACAGGGCTCTGGAAACACCATATATTTT
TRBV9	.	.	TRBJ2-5	CASSARGQETQYF	TGTGCCAGCAGCGCGAGGGGGCAAGAGACCCAGTACTTC
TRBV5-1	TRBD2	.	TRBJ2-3	CASSALAGITDTQYF	TGCGCCAGCAGCGCACTAGCGGGGATAACAGATACGCAGTATTTT
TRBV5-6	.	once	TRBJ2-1	CASSLATGPGNEQFF	TGTGCCAGCAGCTTGGCAACAGGGCCTGGCAATGAGCAGTTCTTC
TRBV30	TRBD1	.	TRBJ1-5	CAWSGQGVGNQPQHF	TGTGCCTGGAGTGGCCAGGGGGTTGGCAATCAGCCCCAGCATTTT
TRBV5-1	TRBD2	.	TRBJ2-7	CASSPKGLADRSYEQYF	TGCGCCAGCAGCCCCAAGGGACTAGCGGACCGCTCCTACGAGCAGTACTTC
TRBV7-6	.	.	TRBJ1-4	CASSLGFSLLTNEKLFF	TGTGCCAGCAGCTTAGGCTTTAGCCTGTTAACTAATGAAAAACTGTTTTTT
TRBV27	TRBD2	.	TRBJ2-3	CASSPSGRRRSTQYF	TGTGCCAGCAGCCCTAGCGGCCGGCGCAGGAGTACGCAGTATTTT
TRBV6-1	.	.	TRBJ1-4	CASSDGGGWAEKLFF	TGTGCCAGCAGCGACGGCGGGGGATGGGCGGAAAAACTGTTTTTT
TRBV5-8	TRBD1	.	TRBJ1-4	CASSGDSRNEKLFF	TGTGCCAGCAGCGGGGACAGCCGTAATGAAAAACTGTTTTTT
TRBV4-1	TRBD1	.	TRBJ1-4	CASSYRDRSASATNEKLFF	TGCGCCAGCAGCTACCGGGACAGGTCGGCGAGTGCAACTAATGAAAAACTGTTTTTT
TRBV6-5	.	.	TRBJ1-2	CASRRGGESNYGYTF	TGTGCCAGCAGACGGGGAGGGGAGTCTAACTATGGCTACACCTTC
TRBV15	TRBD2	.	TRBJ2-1	CATGTSMVEQFF	TGTGCCACCGGGACTAGCATGGTTGAGCAGTTCTTC
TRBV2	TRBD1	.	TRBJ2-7	CASRLGRDRGKEQYF	TGTGCCAGCAGATTAGGCCGGGACAGGGGGAAAGAGCAGTACTTC
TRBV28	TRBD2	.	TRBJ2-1	CASSLGLAGEQFF	TGTGCCAGCAGTTTAGGGCTAGCGGGAGAGCAGTTCTTC
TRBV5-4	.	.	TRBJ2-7	CASSSKSADEQYF	TGTGCCAGCAGCTCAAAATCCGCGGACGAGCAGTACTTC
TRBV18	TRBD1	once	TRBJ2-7	CASSPGQGEKQYF	TGTGCCAGCTCACCGGGACAGGGTGAGAAGCAGTACTTC
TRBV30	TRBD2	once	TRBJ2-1	CAWSVGRSSGHNEQFF	TGTGCCTGGAGTGTAGGAAGGTCTAGCGGTCACAATGAGCAGTTCTTC
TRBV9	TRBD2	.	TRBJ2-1	CASSSPSGRISYNEQFF	TGTGCCAGCAGCTCCCCCAGCGGGAGAATATCCTACAATGAGCAGTTCTTC
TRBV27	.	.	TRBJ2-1	CASSPPQGSMVGEQFF	TGTGCCAGCAGTCCTCCACAGGGATCGATGGTCGGTGAGCAGTTCTTC
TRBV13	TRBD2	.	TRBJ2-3	CASSTEGLAKTDTQYF	TGTGCCAGCAGCACCGAAGGACTAGCCAAAACAGATACGCAGTATTTT
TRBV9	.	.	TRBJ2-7	CASSDPGKSYEQYF	TGTGCCAGCAGCGACCCCGGGAAGTCCTACGAGCAGTACTTC
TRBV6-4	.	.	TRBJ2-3	CASSDGQSSTDTQYF	TGTGCCAGCAGTGACGGACAGTCTAGCACAGATACGCAGTATTTT
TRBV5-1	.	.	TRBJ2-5	CASRNQGTQETQYF	TGCGCCAGCCGAAACCAGGGAACCCAAGAGACCCAGTACTTC
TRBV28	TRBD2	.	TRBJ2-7	CASSRASGRTYEQYF	TGTGCCAGCAGTCGCGCCAGCGGGAGGACCTACGAGCAGTACTTC
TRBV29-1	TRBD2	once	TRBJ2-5	CSGGLAEGRAQYF	TGCAGCGGGGGACTAGCGGAGGGCAGGGCCCAGTACTTC
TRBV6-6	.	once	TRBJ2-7	CASSYYGRGNEQYF	TGTGCCAGCAGTTACTATGGCAGGGGCAACGAGCAGTACTTC
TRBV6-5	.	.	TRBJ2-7	CASSRGYEQYF	TGTGCCAGCAGTAGGGGCTACGAGCAGTACTTC
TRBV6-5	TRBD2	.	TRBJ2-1	CASSYVLAAEQFF	TGTGCCAGCAGTTACGTCCTAGCGGCGGAGCAGTTCTTC
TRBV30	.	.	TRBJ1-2	CAWNPGIYYGYTF	TGTGCCTGGAACCCAGGGATCTACTATGGCTACACCTTC
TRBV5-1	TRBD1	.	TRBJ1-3	CASSASGGGSGNTIYF	TGCGCCAGCAGCGCCTCAGGGGGCGGCTCTGGAAACACCATATATTTT
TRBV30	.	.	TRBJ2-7	CAWTTTGEQYF	TGTGCCTGGACGACTACGGGGGAGCAGTACTTC
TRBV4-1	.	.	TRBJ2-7	CASSQLPGRRYEQYF	TGCGCCAGCAGCCAACTTCCGGGCCGGAGGTACGAGCAGTACTTC
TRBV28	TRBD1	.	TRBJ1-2	CASRLGQALFYTF	TGTGCCAGCAGACTTGGACAGGCGCTTTTCTACACCTTC
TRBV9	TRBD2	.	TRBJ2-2	CASSVVGRTNTGELFF	TGTGCCAGCAGCGTAGTCGGGAGGACGAACACCGGGGAGCTGTTTTTT
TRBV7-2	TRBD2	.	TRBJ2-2	CASSHRSGWNTGELFF	TGTGCCAGCAGCCATCGTAGCGGGTGGAACACCGGGGAGCTGTTTTTT
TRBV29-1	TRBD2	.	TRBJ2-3	CSVDRREETDTQYF	TGCAGCGTTGATCGGCGGGAGGAAACAGATACGCAGTATTTT
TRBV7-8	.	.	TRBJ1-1	CASSLFEGNTEAFF	TGTGCCAGCAGCTTATTCGAGGGAAACACTGAAGCTTTCTTT
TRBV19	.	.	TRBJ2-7	CASSISPQASYEQYF	TGTGCCAGTAGTATTTCCCCCCAGGCCTCCTACGAGCAGTACTTC
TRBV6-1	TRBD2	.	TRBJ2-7	CASSESSGSSYEQYF	TGTGCCAGCAGTGAAAGTAGCGGGAGCTCCTACGAGCAGTACTTC
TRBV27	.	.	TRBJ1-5	CASSLGGGRSNQPQHF	TGTGCCAGCTCCCTAGGCGGCGGGCGTAGCAATCAGCCCCAGCATTTT
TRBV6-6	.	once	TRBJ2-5	CASRKGEETQYF	TGTGCCAGCAGGAAGGGGGAAGAGACCCAGTACTTC
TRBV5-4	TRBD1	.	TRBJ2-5	CASSLWTGAGETQYF	TGTGCCAGCAGCCTTTGGACAGGGGCAGGAGAGACCCAGTACTTC
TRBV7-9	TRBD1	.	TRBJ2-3	CASSPGQGTGSLYPQYF	TGTGCCAGCAGCCCCGGGCAAGGGACAGGTTCACTCTACCCGCAGTATTTT
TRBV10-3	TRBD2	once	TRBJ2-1	CATAPTSGRAFDNEQFF	TGTGCCACCGCTCCTACTAGCGGGAGGGCCTTCGACAATGAGCAGTTCTTC
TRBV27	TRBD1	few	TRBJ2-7	CASSSRMGQASDEQYF	TGTGCCAGCAGCTCCCGAATGGGACAGGCCTCGGACGAGCAGTACTTC
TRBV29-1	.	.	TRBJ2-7	CSAWGGNSYEQYF	TGCAGCGCCTGGGGCGGGAACTCCTACGAGCAGTACTTC
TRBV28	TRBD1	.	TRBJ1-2	CASSPTGVYNYGYTF	TGTGCCAGCAGTCCTACAGGGGTGTATAACTATGGCTACACCTTC
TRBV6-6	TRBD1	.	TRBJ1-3	CASRMGQVKDTIYF	TGTGCCAGCAGGATGGGACAGGTGAAGGACACCATATATTTT
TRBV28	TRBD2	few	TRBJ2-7	CASRRRAGGYEQYF	TGTGCCAGCAGGCGACGAGCGGGAGGTTACGAGCAGTACTTC
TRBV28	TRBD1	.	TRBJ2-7	CASSETGQGPYEQYF	TGTGCCAGCAGCGAAACCGGACAGGGGCCCTACGAGCAGTACTTC
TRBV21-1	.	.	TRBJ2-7	CASSKISGLAGYEQYF	TGTGCCAGCAGCAAAATATCTGGACTAGCGGGATACGAGCAGTACTTC